These 18 T cell receptor beta chains were all obtained from the same sample, sequenced in a study of Ad26.COV2.S vaccination and SARS-CoV-2 variants. Specified treatment: 19 received Ad26.COV2.S at low or high dose, single or two shots; a few received placebo; per-sample allocation not given. Samples were taken on day 63 after the first vaccine or placebo injection. Assay: immunoSEQ multiplex PCR; the TCRdb copy retains only in-frame clones and omits some. This sample has approximately 450,000 clones; approximately 90% occur once, and the top ten carry roughly an eighth. The input for sequencing was peripheral blood, taken in a trial of Ad26.COV2.S vaccine versus placebo. The receptors stem from a person aged 18-65 years who received the Ad26.COV2.S COVID-19 vaccine or a placebo.

J is TRBJ1-2 and V is TRBV6-5; D is uncertain. The CDR3 consists of 13 residues. CDR1 and CDR2 (germline): MNHEY, SVGAGI. The ends were cut back, 8 bases at V and 7 bases at J, with 17 bases in the middle. For the CDR3, the DNA is TGTGCCAGCGCCGTTGAGGCTGTTGGTGGCTACACCTTC. It yields the protein CASAVEAVGGYTF.

The genes are TRBV12-3 or TRBV12-4 and TRBJ1-1; tentative D call: TRBD1 (6 bases). This CDR3 spans 12 amino acids. Trimming took 4 bases from V and 6 from J, leaving 9 bases between them. The CDR3 loop reads CASSYRTAEAFF. The CDR3 DNA is TGTGCCAGCAGTTATCGGACAGCTGAAGCTTTCTTT.

V and J are TRBV7-3 and TRBJ1-6; the D is unclear. V lost 0 bases, J lost 7 bases, and 4 bases lay in between. This CDR3 region has 13 residues. Germline CDR1 SGHTA, CDR2 FQGTGA. The CDR3 reads CASSLTPNSPLHF. CDR3 nucleotide sequence: TGTGCCAGCAGCTTAACTCCGAATTCACCCCTCCACTTT.

The genes are TRBV7-9 and TRBJ2-3, with 8 positions matching TRBD2. The CDR3 sequence is 16 residues long. V shed 3 bases, J shed 2 bases, and the junction held 7 bases outside the gene matches. Germline V gene lookup returns CDR1 SEHNR and CDR2 FQNEAQ (reference sequence). The CDR3 DNA is TGTGCCAGCAGCTTTTACGAGCGGGAGAACACAGATACGCAGTATTTT. It is translated as CASSFYERENTDTQYF.

This clone was counted once. The rearrangement joins TRBV6-1 to TRBJ2-1; D is undetermined. Germline V lookup: CDR1 MNHNS, CDR2 SASEGT. Trimming removed 2 bases at V and 0 bases at J, with 14 bases between. The CDR3 is made up of 17 amino acids. The chain's CDR3 is CASSEYSRTSSYNEQFF. The CDR3 DNA sequence: TGTGCCAGCAGTGAATACTCGCGGACGAGCTCCTACAATGAGCAGTTCTTC.

The chain links TRBV7-9 to TRBJ2-4, with TRBD2 identical over 11 bases. Germline-derived CDR1 and CDR2 are SEHNR and FQNEAQ (reference sequence). This CDR3 spans 17 amino acids. V trimming: 5 bases; J trimming: 3 bases; junction bases outside the gene matches: 9. Here the CDR3 reads CASSPRLAGGIKNIQYF. In nucleotides, the CDR3 is TGTGCCAGCAGCCCCAGGCTAGCGGGAGGTATCAAAAACATTCAGTACTTC. The full variable domain, completed using reference TRBV7-9 and TRBJ2-4, is DTGVSQNPRHKITKRGQNVTFRCDPISEHNRLYWYRQTLGQGPEFLTYFQNEAQLEKSRLLSDRFSAERPKGSFSTLEIQRTEQGDSAMYLCASSPRLAGGIKNIQYFGAGTRLSVL.

This clone occurred once. The CDR3 loop reads CASSQEGVLGDQNPQYF. DNA of the CDR3: TGCGCCAGCAGCCAAGAAGGTGTGCTCGGAGACCAAAACCCTCAGTACTTC. This sequence joins TRBV4-1 and TRBJ2-4; no clear D gene. The germline V gene has CDR1 MGHRA and CDR2 YSYEKL. Trimming left V 0 bases short and J 12 bases short, with 24 bases between. The CDR3 has 17 residues.

This clone was detected only once. The rearrangement joins TRBV28 to TRBJ2-7; TRBD2 matches at 13 bases. This CDR3 has 16 residues. CDR1 is MDHEN and CDR2 is SYDVKM in the germline V gene. Losses at the gene ends were 5 bases for V and 3 bases for J; bases not matched to a gene: 7. In DNA form, the CDR3 reads TGTGCCAGCAGTCGATCCGGGACTAGCGGGATCTACGAGCAGTACTTC. Its translation is CASSRSGTSGIYEQYF.

J is TRBJ2-7 and V is TRBV6-5; TRBD1 aligns across 7 bases. Unmatched junction bases numbered 8, after V lost 6 bases and J lost 3 bases. The germline CDR1 and CDR2 sequences are MNHEY and SVGAGI. The CDR3 totals 14 residues. CDR3 amino acids: CASSRGQVNYEQYF. The CDR3 DNA is TGTGCCAGCAGCCGAGGACAGGTAAACTACGAGCAGTACTTC.

J is TRBJ1-1 and V is TRBV19, with D possibly matching TRBD1 (6 bases). The CDR3 runs to 15 residues. CDR1 LNHDA and CDR2 SQIVND come from the germline V gene (reference sequence). V lost 1 base to trimming and J lost 5 bases, with 14 bases between them. CDR3 coding DNA: TGTGCCAGTAGTATAGTGGGGGGCGCATTGACTGAAGCTTTCTTT. It specifies CASSIVGGALTEAFF.

The chain links TRBV24-1 to TRBJ2-1; 7 bases are shared with TRBD1. Germline V lookup: CDR1 KGHDR, CDR2 SFDVKD. The CDR3 length is 12 residues. Germline trimming cut 5 bases from V and 12 bases from J; bases unmatched to any gene: 6. The CDR3 reads CATSADRVGQFF. CDR3 DNA sequence: TGTGCCACCAGTGCCGACAGGGTTGGGCAGTTCTTC.

The chain links TRBV29-1 to TRBJ2-7, with D unresolved. The CDR3 has 11 amino acids. From germline, CDR1 is SQVTM and CDR2 ANQGSEA. V shed 4 bases and J shed 2 bases, with 6 bases lying between them. The CDR3 sequence: CSVGITYEQYF. The CDR3 bases are TGCAGCGTTGGAATAACCTACGAGCAGTACTTC.

This clone appeared once. V usage is TRBV6-5 and J usage is TRBJ2-1, with a weak D call TRBD1 (6 bases). The germline V gene encodes CDR1 MNHEY and CDR2 SVGAGI. The CDR3 covers 15 residues. V lost 6 bases and J 1 base, leaving 13 bases between the germline ends. CDR3 loop: CASSRRDTSYNEQFF. The CDR3 region has the DNA TGTGCCAGCAGCCGACGGGACACATCCTACAATGAGCAGTTCTTC.

The chain links TRBV19 to TRBJ2-1; D tentatively reads TRBD1 or TRBD2 (5 bases each). CDR3 length equals 10 residues. Trimming left V 8 bases short and J 6 bases short, with 5 bases between. CDR1 is LNHDA and CDR2 is SQIVND in the germline V gene (reference sequence). CDR3: CASGGNEQFF. The CDR3 region has the DNA TGTGCCAGTGGGGGCAATGAGCAGTTCTTC. Full variable domain (missing parts from reference TRBV19 and TRBJ2-1): DGGITQSPKYLFRKEGQNVTLSCEQNLNHDAMYWYRQDPGQGLRLIYYSQIVNDFQKGDIAEGYSVSREKKESFPLTVTSAQKNPTAFYLCASGGNEQFFGPGTRLTVL.

The gene calls are TRBV28 and TRBJ2-7; possibly TRBD1 for D (5 bases). The CDR3 consists of 16 residues. The V and J ends lost 4 bases and 2 bases respectively, with 18 bases between them. Germline assignment: CDR1 MDHEN and CDR2 SYDVKM. This CDR3 is CASSSPGQRTTYEQYF. CDR3 bases: TGTGCCAGCAGTTCTCCCGGACAAAGGACCACCTACGAGCAGTACTTC.

The J gene is TRBJ2-3, the V gene TRBV11-3; perhaps D is TRBD1 or TRBD2 (5 bases each). Germline lookup yields CDR1 SGHNT and CDR2 YENEEA. The germline V and J ends were trimmed by 5 bases and 2 bases, with 11 bases remaining between them. CDR3 length equals 14 residues. The CDR3 loop is CASSPTGATDTQYF. CDR3 bases: TGTGCCAGCAGCCCAACCGGGGCCACAGATACGCAGTATTTT.

Remarks on this clone: The same CDR3 is also encoded by other DNA sequences in this sample. The rearrangement links TRBV30 to TRBJ2-7; D might be TRBD2 (6 bases). The CDR3 covers 13 residues. Between the trimmed V and J ends, which lost 2 bases and 0 bases, there was a span of 8 bases. Looked up from germline, CDR1 is GTSNPN and CDR2 is SVGIG (reference sequence). The CDR3 region is CAWSSGSSYEQYF. CDR3 in DNA: TGTGCCTGGAGTTCCGGGAGCTCCTACGAGCAGTACTTC.

The chain carries TRBV15 and TRBJ2-7, with D unresolved. The length of the CDR3 is 12 residues. Germline loops: CDR1 LNHNV, CDR2 YYDKDF (reference sequence). V lost 1 base and J 4 bases, leaving 5 bases between the germline ends. Here the CDR3 reads CATSRGLYEQYF. The CDR3 DNA is TGTGCCACCAGCAGAGGGTTGTACGAGCAGTACTTC.